This is a list of T cell receptor beta chains from one sample in a study of blood T cell repertoires in COVID-19. Sequencing was performed with immunoSEQ multiplex PCR; in TCRdb, only in-frame clones are kept and a portion is missing. This sample has some 320,000 clones, with roughly 86% found just once. Specimen: peripheral blood. The receptors shown here come from a woman between 45 and 65 years old who had recovered from COVID-19. Each CDR3 is given with its conserved first and last residue. D genes are given only for firm matches. For some rows the clone size is stated as once, few or many, or as a class when expanded; others skip it.

TRBJ2-3,TRBV28,TRBD2,.,TGTGCCAGCAGTTTAACGGCGGGAGCGCAGTATTTT,CASSLTAGAQYF
TRBJ2-7,TRBV6-6,.,.,TGTGCCAGCAGTACCGGGACACCTACCTACGAGCAGTACTTC,CASSTGTPTYEQYF
TRBJ2-1,TRBV5-5,TRBD1,.,TGTGCCAGCAGCCTTGCAGGGACAGTGGCCTACAATGAGCAGTTCTTC,CASSLAGTVAYNEQFF
TRBJ1-5,TRBV28,TRBD1,.,TGTGCCAGCAAATCAGGGGGCCAGCCCCAGCATTTT,CASKSGGQPQHF
TRBJ2-2,TRBV3-1/TRBV3-2,TRBD2,.,TGTGCCAGCAGCCAAGACCCTAGCGGGGGGGAGCTGTTTTTT,CASSQDPSGGELFF
TRBJ2-2,TRBV15,.,.,TGTGCCACCAGCAGAGAGGGGGGGCTTGGCGGGGAGCTGTTTTTT,CATSREGGLGGELFF
TRBJ2-7,TRBV4-3,.,.,TGCGCCAGCAGCTACTCGGGTCCCCGGCAGTACTTC,CASSYSGPRQYF
TRBJ1-3,TRBV6-5,.,.,TGTGCCAGCAGTACCAGGGGTTCAGGAAACACCATATATTTT,CASSTRGSGNTIYF
TRBJ1-3,TRBV19,.,.,TGTGCCAGTAGTACACTCTTTTCGGGTATAGAGCTCTCTGGAAACACCATATATTTT,CASSTLFSGIELSGNTIYF
TRBJ2-3,TRBV11-2,.,few,TGTGCCAGCAGCTTAGTCGGTCTGAGCACAGATACGCAGTATTTT,CASSLVGLSTDTQYF
TRBJ2-5,TRBV11-2,.,once,TGTGCCAGCAGCTCTGACCCGAGGACAGGAGGGGAGACCCAGTACTTC,CASSSDPRTGGETQYF
TRBJ1-2,TRBV28,.,.,TGTGCCAGCAGTTCACATAGCCATGGCTACACCTTC,CASSSHSHGYTF
TRBJ1-2,TRBV4-1,TRBD1,.,TGCGCCAGCAGCGCCCCGGGACAGGGCAATGGCTACACCTTC,CASSAPGQGNGYTF
TRBJ1-2,TRBV7-8,TRBD1,once,TGTGCCAGCAGCTTAGAAGGGGGCCCCTATGGCTACACCTTC,CASSLEGGPYGYTF
TRBJ2-7,TRBV19,.,.,TGTGCCAGCAAAACCAGGAATAGCTCCTACGAGCAGTACTTC,CASKTRNSSYEQYF
TRBJ2-5,TRBV5-1,.,.,TGCGCCAGCAGCTTGGAGGGGACTGTAACCCAGTACTTC,CASSLEGTVTQYF
TRBJ1-4,TRBV10-1,.,.,TGCGCCAGCAGTGCCCCAGACAACAGGGCGGATAATGAAAAACTGTTTTTT,CASSAPDNRADNEKLFF
TRBJ2-3,TRBV28,.,.,TGTGCCAGCAGTTTGTCAGGGATAGATACGCAGTATTTT,CASSLSGIDTQYF
TRBJ1-2,TRBV28,.,.,TGTGCCAGCAGCCCAGCCGGGACACCCGTTAACTATGGCTACACCTTC,CASSPAGTPVNYGYTF
TRBJ2-7,TRBV19,TRBD1,.,TGTGCCAGTAGTATAGAGGGACAGCCATTTTACGAGCAGTACTTC,CASSIEGQPFYEQYF
TRBJ1-1,TRBV30,.,few,TGTGCCTGGAGTGTCCAGGTGGGCACTGAAGCTTTCTTT,CAWSVQVGTEAFF
TRBJ1-2,TRBV6-4,TRBD1,.,TGTGCCAGTAGCAGGGGGGTTTGGAGCTATGGCTACACCTTC,CASSRGVWSYGYTF
TRBJ2-3,TRBV9,TRBD1,.,TGTGCCAGCAGCGCAGGGGGCGGGCCAGATACGCAGTATTTT,CASSAGGGPDTQYF
TRBJ1-2,TRBV6-5,.,.,TGTGCCAGCAGTTGGACATCGTCAGGGGAGGGCTACACCTTC,CASSWTSSGEGYTF
TRBJ2-2,TRBV27,.,.,TGTGCCAGCAGTTTCACTGGATTCTACGCAACAGGGTGGGGCGCCGGGGAGCTGTTTTTT,CASSFTGFYATGWGAGELFF
TRBJ2-7,TRBV19,.,once,TGTGCCAGCAGTAATCAGCGGCGCAATTACGAGCAGTACTTC,CASSNQRRNYEQYF
TRBJ1-5,TRBV7-2,TRBD1,.,TGTGCCAGCAGGTATACCGGGACAGCCCTCGAGCCCCAGCATTTT,CASRYTGTALEPQHF
TRBJ1-5,TRBV7-8,.,.,TGTGCCAGCAGCTTGGGGCAGGGGAGAGCGGCGCCCCAGCATTTT,CASSLGQGRAAPQHF
TRBJ2-1,TRBV6-5,.,.,TGTGCCAGCAGTTACGAGGGTGGGTTTTACGATGAGCAGTTCTTC,CASSYEGGFYDEQFF
TRBJ2-2,TRBV6-1,.,.,TGTGCCAGCAGTGATATGGCAGGGGGGACCGGGGAGCTGTTTTTT,CASSDMAGGTGELFF
TRBJ1-2,TRBV28,TRBD1,.,TGTGCCAGCAGACCGGGACAGGTCATATATGGCTACACCTTC,CASRPGQVIYGYTF
TRBJ2-1,TRBV6-5,TRBD2,.,TGTGCCAGCAGTACTAGCGGGAGGGACAATGAGCAGTTCTTC,CASSTSGRDNEQFF
TRBJ1-1,TRBV18,TRBD1,.,TGTGCCAGCTCATCCGGGACAGGGGTGAACACTGAAGCTTTCTTT,CASSSGTGVNTEAFF
TRBJ1-1,TRBV5-8,TRBD1,.,TGTGCCAGCAGCTTGAGACAGGGCCCTCAGTTTACTGAAGCTTTCTTT,CASSLRQGPQFTEAFF
TRBJ2-5,TRBV30,.,once,TGTGCCTGGAGTGACCGGGGTCTGGTACAAGAGACCCAGTACTTC,CAWSDRGLVQETQYF
TRBJ2-3,TRBV11-2,.,once,TGTGCCAGCAGGACAGTTCGTCAAGCACGCACAGATACGCAGTATTTT,CASRTVRQARTDTQYF
TRBJ1-2,TRBV7-2,.,.,TGTGCCAGCAGCTCCCGGGGGGGAGTAGGACCAACCTACACCTTC,CASSSRGGVGPTYTF
TRBJ2-3,TRBV12-3/TRBV12-4,TRBD1,once,TGTGCCAGCAGTCGCGGGACAGGAGATACGCAGTATTTT,CASSRGTGDTQYF
TRBJ1-5,TRBV2,TRBD1,once,TGTGCCAGCAGCGACCTCGGACAGGGGTATCAGCCCCAGCATTTT,CASSDLGQGYQPQHF
TRBJ2-1,TRBV24-1,TRBD2,.,TGTGCCACCAGTGATTTGCGGCGGGGGTACAATGAGCAGTTCTTC,CATSDLRRGYNEQFF
TRBJ2-5,TRBV18,.,.,TGTGCCAGCAAGCCCGCCGGGAACGAAGAGACCCAGTACTTC,CASKPAGNEETQYF
TRBJ1-1,TRBV19,.,.,TGTGCCAGTAGGGCCCGAGGTATGTACACTGAAGCTTTCTTT,CASRARGMYTEAFF
TRBJ1-1,TRBV20-1,.,.,TGCAGTGCAACAGGGTTCCGGGAAGCTTTCTTT,CSATGFREAFF
TRBJ2-7,TRBV10-3,TRBD2,.,TGTGCCATCAAGGGACTAGCGGGAGGGCGGAACGAGCAGTACTTC,CAIKGLAGGRNEQYF
TRBJ2-5,TRBV10-3,TRBD2,.,TGTGCCACGCGGGGGGATCTTCATGAGGGGGAGACCCAGTACTTC,CATRGDLHEGETQYF
TRBJ1-1,TRBV5-1,TRBD1,.,TGCGCCAGCAGCTGGACAGGGGGACAGTTGAACACTGAAGCTTTCTTT,CASSWTGGQLNTEAFF
TRBJ2-3,TRBV19,TRBD2,.,TGTGCCAGTAGTATAGTAACTAGCGGGAGAGTCACAGATACGCAGTATTTT,CASSIVTSGRVTDTQYF
TRBJ2-3,TRBV4-1,TRBD2,.,TGCGCCAGCAGCCAAGGGCTAGCGGGAGCAACAGATACGCAGTATTTT,CASSQGLAGATDTQYF
TRBJ2-1,TRBV7-9,TRBD1,.,TGTGCCAGCAGCTCCTACCCCACGGGACAGGGGATAAGCAATGAGCAGTTCTTC,CASSSYPTGQGISNEQFF
TRBJ2-1,TRBV7-2,TRBD2,once,TGTGCCAGCAGCTTGACGGGGGGGCTTGAATTAAATGAGCAGTTCTTC,CASSLTGGLELNEQFF
TRBJ2-1,TRBV7-2,TRBD2,.,TGTGCCAGCAGCCGGACTAGCGGCAAATACAATGAGCAGTTCTTC,CASSRTSGKYNEQFF
TRBJ2-3,TRBV7-3,.,.,TGTGCCAGCAGCTTAGAGGTAGCGGGCACAGATACGCAGTATTTT,CASSLEVAGTDTQYF
TRBJ1-1,TRBV29-1,.,.,TGCAGCGATGCGGCCACTGAAGCTTTCTTT,CSDAATEAFF
TRBJ2-7,TRBV3-1/TRBV3-2,.,.,TGTGCCAGCAGCCAAGATAGCTCCTACGAGCAGTACTTC,CASSQDSSYEQYF